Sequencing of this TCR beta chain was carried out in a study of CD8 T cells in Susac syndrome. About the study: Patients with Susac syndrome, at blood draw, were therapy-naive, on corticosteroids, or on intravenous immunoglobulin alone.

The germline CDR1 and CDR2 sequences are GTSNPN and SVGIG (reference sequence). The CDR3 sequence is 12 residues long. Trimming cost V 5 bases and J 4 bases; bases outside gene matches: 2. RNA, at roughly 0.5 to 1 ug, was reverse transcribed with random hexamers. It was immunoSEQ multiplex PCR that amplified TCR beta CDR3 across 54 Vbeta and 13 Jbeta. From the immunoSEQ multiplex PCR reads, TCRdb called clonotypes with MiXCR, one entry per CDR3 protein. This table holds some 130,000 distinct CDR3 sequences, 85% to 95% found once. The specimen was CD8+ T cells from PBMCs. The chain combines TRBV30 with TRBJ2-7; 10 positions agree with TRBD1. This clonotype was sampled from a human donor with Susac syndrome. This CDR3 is CAWGTGEYEQYF. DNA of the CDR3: TGTGCCTGGGGGACAGGGGAATACGAGCAGTACTTC.